The present T cell receptor beta chain was sequenced within a study of T cells in localized non-small cell lung cancer (dated by TCRdb to about 2020). Background on the whole study: The study analyzed T cell repertoires of approximately 240 early-stage NSCLC patients, comparing tumors and uninvolved tumor-adjacent lungs. All 250 or so NSCLC patients in the cohort were treatment-naive and had localized lung tumors that were resected. The mean age of the NSCLC patients was about 70 years, with 120 to 150 men and 95 to 110 women. The study at large found these results: Longer overall survival was associated with higher T cell density in blood, whereas shorter survival was associated with higher clonality in adjacent lung. A median of approximately 53 of the top 100 tumor clones turned up in the paired uninvolved adjacent lung, and roughly 30 of those clones also ranked among the top 100 of that same adjacent lung. Multi-region tumor sequencing was not performed, so intratumor heterogeneity could not be excluded. Because of the exploratory design, TCR variables were selected using unadjusted p-values without false-discovery rate correction. Uninvolved tumor-adjacent lung showed the highest T cell clonality, higher than tumor, which suggests more focused antigenic responses in the uninvolved tumor-adjacent lung.

With regard to this clone: Its antigen has not been determined. No base quality values were provided; no much bigger clone lies one nucleotide off.

TCR beta CDR3 regions were sequenced from DNA using the immunoSEQ Assay. As for the original processing: T cell density was computed as TCR beta template counts normalized to usable DNA estimated by amplifying housekeeping genes. Using the preseqR package, richness was estimated by extrapolating to 120,000 templates for tissue samples and 400,000 templates for PBMC samples. Clonality was taken to be one minus Pielou's evenness. Differential abundance testing on productive amino-acid clonotypes, with a minimum total count of 5 and an alpha of 0.1, was used to identify tissue-enriched TCRs. The Jaccard Index and the Morisita Overlap Index were used to measure how much the repertoires overlapped between compartments. GLIPH grouped TCR beta CDR3s together with public tetramer-defined viral CDR3s, and a viral motif had to include at least three viral sequences and also show V-gene enrichment. This is the immuneACCESS table as TCRdb keeps it, with only in-frame sequences that have V and J called. A part of the clones is gone; compared with another copy, unresolved V genes explain less than half, and the rest is unexplained. From that table come the V and J calls and clone size; the DNA was used to work out D and trimming. The sample contains 90,000 or so clones, roughly 86% of them found a single time. The ten most abundant clones make up around 14% of the sample.

The germline ends are 19 bases apart after V is trimmed by 1 base and J by 0 bases. From the cysteine through the phenylalanine, the CDR3 covers 18 amino acids. Just CDR3 DNA is preserved here, 54 bases in frame from base 1. The germline V gene encodes CDR1 SGHRS and CDR2 YFSETQ. At diagnosis, peripheral blood, uninvolved tumor-adjacent lung and tumor were collected and were preserved as a mix of fresh-frozen and FFPE material. For TCR repertoire profiling, blood samples were analyzed in the form of peripheral blood mononuclear cells. This chain joins TRBV5-1 to TRBJ1-1; the D gene is possibly TRBD1, with 6 bases matching. The receptor comes from a man aged 40-75 years with stage I squamous cell lung carcinoma. Sequenced material: peripheral blood, taken before any cancer treatment. The sequenced DNA: TGCGCCAGCAGCTTGAAAGCAGGCGGCAGGGGTATGAACACTGAAGCTTTCTTT. The translation is CASSLKAGGRGMNTEAFF.